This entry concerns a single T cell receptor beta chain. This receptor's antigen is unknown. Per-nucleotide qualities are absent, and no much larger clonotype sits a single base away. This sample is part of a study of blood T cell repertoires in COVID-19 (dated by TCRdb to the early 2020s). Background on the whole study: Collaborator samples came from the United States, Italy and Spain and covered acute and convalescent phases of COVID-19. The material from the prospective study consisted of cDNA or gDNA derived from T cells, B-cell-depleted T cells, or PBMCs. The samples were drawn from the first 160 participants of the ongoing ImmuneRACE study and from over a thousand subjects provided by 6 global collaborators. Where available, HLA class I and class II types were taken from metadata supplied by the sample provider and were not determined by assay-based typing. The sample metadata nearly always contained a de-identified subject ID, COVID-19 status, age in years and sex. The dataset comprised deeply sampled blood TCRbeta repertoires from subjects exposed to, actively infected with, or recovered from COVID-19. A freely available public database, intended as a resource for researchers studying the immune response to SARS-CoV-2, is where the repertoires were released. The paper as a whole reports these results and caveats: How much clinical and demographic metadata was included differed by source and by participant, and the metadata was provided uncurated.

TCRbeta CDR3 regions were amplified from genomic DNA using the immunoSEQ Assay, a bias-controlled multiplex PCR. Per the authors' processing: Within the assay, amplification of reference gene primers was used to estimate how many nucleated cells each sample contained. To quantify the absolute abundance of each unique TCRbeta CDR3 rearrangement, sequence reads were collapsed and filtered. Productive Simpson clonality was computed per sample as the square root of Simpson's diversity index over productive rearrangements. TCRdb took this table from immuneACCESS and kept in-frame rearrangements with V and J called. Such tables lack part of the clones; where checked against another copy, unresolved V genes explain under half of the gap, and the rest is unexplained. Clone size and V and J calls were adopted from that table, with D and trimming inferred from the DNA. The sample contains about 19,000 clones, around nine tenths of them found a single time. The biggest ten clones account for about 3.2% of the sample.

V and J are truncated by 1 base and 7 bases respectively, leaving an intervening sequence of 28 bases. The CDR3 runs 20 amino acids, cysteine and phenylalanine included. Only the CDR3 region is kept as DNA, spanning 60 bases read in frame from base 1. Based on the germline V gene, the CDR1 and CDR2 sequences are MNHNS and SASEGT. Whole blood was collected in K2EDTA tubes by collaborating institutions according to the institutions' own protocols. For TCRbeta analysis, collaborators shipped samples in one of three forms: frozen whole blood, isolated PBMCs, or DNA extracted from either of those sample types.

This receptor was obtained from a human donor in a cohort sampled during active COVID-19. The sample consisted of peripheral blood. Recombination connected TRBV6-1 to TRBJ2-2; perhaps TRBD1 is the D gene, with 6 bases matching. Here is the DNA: TGTGCCAGCAGTGAAGTGGGACAAGTTTTCCCCAGTCCCTCGCGCGGGGAGCTGTTTTTT. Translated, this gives CASSEVGQVFPSPSRGELFF.